Given below is one T cell receptor beta chain in context. Its specificity is unknown. The table came from immunoSEQ multiplex PCR; TCRdb's copy has only in-frame clones and leaves some out. This table holds approximately 90,000 clones, about 82% found once. The record originates from a study of radiation and T cells in renal cell carcinoma. V was clipped by 2 bases and J by 1 base; unmatched bases: 1. The CDR3 contains 16 residues. Per the germline V gene, CDR1 is SGHRS and CDR2 is YFSETQ. Noted time point: blood 4 weeks post-SBRT, at nephrectomy. The treatment denotes: 15 Gy SBRT to primary tumor, nephrectomy 4 weeks later. The tumor was a clear cell renal cell carcinoma. Study outcomes and limitations: In blood, top tumor clones expanded by 2 weeks, shrinking by 4.

This sequence joins TRBV5-1 and TRBJ2-2; TRBD2 matches at 11 bases. The sequenced sample was blood, obtained from a patient whose treatment included radiotherapy and nephrectomy. The sequence derives from a man aged 50-59 years with renal cell carcinoma. This CDR3 reads CASSFLAGGNTGELFF. For the CDR3, the DNA is TGCGCCAGCAGCTTTCTAGCGGGAGGGAACACCGGGGAGCTGTTTTTT.